This T cell receptor (beta chain) was retrieved from a study of cytomegalovirus exposure and HLA in healthy donors. Turning to the study itself: In an early release, HLA-typed donors contributed some 80 million unique TCR sequences.

Per germline, CDR1 MNHEY and CDR2 SVGAGI. V lost 5 bases, J lost 8 bases, and 21 bases lay in between. The CDR3 spans 15 residues. PCR was performed using 60 Vbeta and 13 Jbeta primers. Profiling relied on immunoSEQ multiplex PCR, and the TCRdb table lists in-frame clones only, not all of them. The sample holds approximately 150,000 clones, roughly 81% seen once. The sequenced sample was PBMCs. The receptor's source is a man aged 25-45 years in good health and CMV-seropositive. The chain recombines TRBV6-5 with TRBJ1-2; D not resolved. The CDR3 region has the DNA TGTGCCAGCAGTCCAAATTCAAGGAGGCGGGCCGGCTACACCTTC. This encodes CASSPNSRRRAGYTF.